This T cell receptor beta chain was documented in a study of CD8 T cells in ankylosing spondylitis. Study-wide points: Relatively rare in peripheral blood, disease-linked clones were also CD8+.

TCRdb processed the 5' RACE reads anew with MiXCR; each CDR3 protein has one entry. In the table there are approximately 210,000 distinct CDR3 sequences, about 13% of which are singletons. This clonotype was observed a few times. Antigen: not known. This CDR3 spans 15 amino acids. The ends lost 3 bases at V and 0 bases at J; junction bases unmatched: 5. Germline values: CDR1 SGHDT, CDR2 YYEEEE. The material sequenced was blood, either unsorted or a sorted T cell fraction (not recorded which). The sequence was obtained from a male donor with ankylosing spondylitis or in good health (not recorded which). The rearrangement uses TRBV5-6 and TRBJ1-1, with TRBD1 matching 7 bases. The CDR3 nucleotides read TGTGCCAGCAGCTATACAGGGGTTATGAACACTGAAGCTTTCTTT. This translates into CASSYTGVMNTEAFF. Full variable domain (rest looked up from reference TRBV5-6 and TRBJ1-1): DAGVTQSPTHLIKTRGQQVTLRCSPKSGHDTVSWYQQALGQGPQFIFQYYEEEERQRGNFPDRFSGHQFPNYSSELNVNALLLGDSALYLCASSYTGVMNTEAFFGQGTRLTVV.